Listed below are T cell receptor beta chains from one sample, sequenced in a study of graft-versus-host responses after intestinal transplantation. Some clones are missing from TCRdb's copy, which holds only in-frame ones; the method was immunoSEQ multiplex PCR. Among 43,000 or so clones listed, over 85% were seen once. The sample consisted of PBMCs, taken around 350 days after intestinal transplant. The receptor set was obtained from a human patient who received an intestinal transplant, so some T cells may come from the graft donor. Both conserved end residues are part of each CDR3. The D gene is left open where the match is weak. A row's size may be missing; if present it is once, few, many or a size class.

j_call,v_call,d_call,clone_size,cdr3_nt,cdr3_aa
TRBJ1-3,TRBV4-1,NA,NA,TGCGCCAGCAGCCAAGATCAGGGAGGAGCTGGAAACACCATATATTTT,CASSQDQGGAGNTIYF
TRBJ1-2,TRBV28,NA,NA,TGTGCCAGCAGGCCAACGGGGGTTAGCGCCCCTAGTACCTTC,CASRPTGVSAPSTF
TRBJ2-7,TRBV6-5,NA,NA,TGTGCCAGCAGGGGGGTTTCGGAGCAGTACTTC,CASRGVSEQYF
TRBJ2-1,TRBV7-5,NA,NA,TGTGTCAGAACCTCGGGCACCTCCTACAATGAGCAGTTCTTC,CVRTSGTSYNEQFF
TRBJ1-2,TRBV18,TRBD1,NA,TGTGCCAGCTCACCACCAGGACAGGGGGCGCGAGGCTACACCTTC,CASSPPGQGARGYTF
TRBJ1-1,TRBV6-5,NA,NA,TGTGCCAGCAGTTACTTTCTACAGGGTGGTACTGAAGCTTTCTTT,CASSYFLQGGTEAFF
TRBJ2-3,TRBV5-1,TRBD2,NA,TGCGCCAGCAGCAGACTAGCGGACTACACAGATACGCAGTATTTT,CASSRLADYTDTQYF
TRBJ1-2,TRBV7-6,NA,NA,TGTGCCAGCAGCCCTCTAGGGACGGACAGTCGCTATGGCTACACCTTC,CASSPLGTDSRYGYTF
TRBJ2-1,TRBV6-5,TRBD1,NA,TGTGCCAGCAGCTTAGACAGGGTTACCTACAATGAGCAGTTCTTC,CASSLDRVTYNEQFF
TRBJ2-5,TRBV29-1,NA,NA,TGCAGCACTCCGGGATTGCAAGAGACCCAGTACTTC,CSTPGLQETQYF
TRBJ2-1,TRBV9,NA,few,TGTGCCAGCAGCGTAGGAATAAGCTCCTACAATGAGCAGTTCTTC,CASSVGISSYNEQFF
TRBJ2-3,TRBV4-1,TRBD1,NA,TGCGCCAGCAGCCCAAAGGTCATAGGGACAGGGCTGGATACGCAGTATTTT,CASSPKVIGTGLDTQYF
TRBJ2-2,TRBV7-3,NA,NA,TGTGCCAGCAGCTTGGCCGGGAACACCGGGGAGCTGTTTTTT,CASSLAGNTGELFF
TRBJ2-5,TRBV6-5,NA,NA,TGTGCCAGCAGTTCCACCCAAGAGACCCAGTACTTC,CASSSTQETQYF
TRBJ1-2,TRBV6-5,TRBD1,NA,TGTGCCAGCAGTTACTCAACAGGGGAAGGCACCTTC,CASSYSTGEGTF
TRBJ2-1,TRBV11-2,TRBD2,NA,TGTGCCAGCAGCTTAGTATGGACTAGCGGCCAAGGAGGCTACAATGAGCAGTTCTTC,CASSLVWTSGQGGYNEQFF
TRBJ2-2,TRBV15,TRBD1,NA,TGTGCCACCAAGGACAGGCGCACCTCGAACACCGGGGAGCTGTTTTTT,CATKDRRTSNTGELFF
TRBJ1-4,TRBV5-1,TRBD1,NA,TGCGCCAGCCGGACGACAGGGAGGGATGAAAAACTGTTTTTT,CASRTTGRDEKLFF
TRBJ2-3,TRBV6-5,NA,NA,TGTGCCAGCAGTCACCAAGGATCCCCGGATACGCAGTATTTT,CASSHQGSPDTQYF
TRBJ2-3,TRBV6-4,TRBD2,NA,TGTGCCAGCAGTGAGTATTGGTCGCCTAGCGGGTCGACAGATACGCAGTATTTT,CASSEYWSPSGSTDTQYF
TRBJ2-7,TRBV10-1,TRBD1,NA,TGCGCCAGCAGTCCCATTGGGACAGGGGTTTACGAGCAGTACTTC,CASSPIGTGVYEQYF
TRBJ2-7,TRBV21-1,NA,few,TGTGCCAGCAGCAAAGGGGGCGAGCAGTACTTC,CASSKGGEQYF
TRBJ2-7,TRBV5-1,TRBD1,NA,TGCGCCAGCAGCTTGGACAGGGGCGAGCAGTACTTC,CASSLDRGEQYF
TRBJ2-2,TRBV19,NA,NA,TGTGCCAGTAGGATCATGAACACCGGGGAGCTGTTTTTT,CASRIMNTGELFF